The sequence of this T cell receptor beta chain was determined in a study of neurological immune-mediated disorders. Deletions cut 3 bases from V and 2 bases from J, with 12 bases between. CDR1 is SGHKS and CDR2 is YYEKEE in the germline V gene (reference sequence). CDR3 length equals 15 residues. TCRdb processed the 5' RACE reads anew with MiXCR; each CDR3 protein has one entry. There are under 65,000 distinct CDR3 sequences in the sample; 24% occur only once, and 4.6% lies in the top ten. There are many counts of this clonotype. The time point was: technical triplicate 2. Sequenced input: PBMCs. The chain links TRBV5-5 to TRBJ1-5; D is unresolved. The sequence was obtained from a man aged 55 to 70 with HTLV-1-associated myelopathy (HAM/TSP). CDR3 DNA sequence: TGTGCCAGCAGCTCGGGCCGGTCGGGCAATCAGCCCCAGCATTTT. This encodes CASSSGRSGNQPQHF.